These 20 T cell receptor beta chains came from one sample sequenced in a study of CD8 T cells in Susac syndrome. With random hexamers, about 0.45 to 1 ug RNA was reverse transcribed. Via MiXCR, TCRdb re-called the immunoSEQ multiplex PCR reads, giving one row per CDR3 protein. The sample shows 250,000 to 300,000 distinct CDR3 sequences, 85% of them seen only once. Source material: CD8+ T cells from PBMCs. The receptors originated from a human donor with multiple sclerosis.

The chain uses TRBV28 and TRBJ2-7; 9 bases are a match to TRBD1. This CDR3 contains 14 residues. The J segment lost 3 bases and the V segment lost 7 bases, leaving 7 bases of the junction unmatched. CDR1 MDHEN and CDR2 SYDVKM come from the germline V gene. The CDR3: CASNPRQGDYEQYF. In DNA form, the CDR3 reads TGTGCCAGCAACCCGAGACAGGGGGACTACGAGCAGTACTTC.

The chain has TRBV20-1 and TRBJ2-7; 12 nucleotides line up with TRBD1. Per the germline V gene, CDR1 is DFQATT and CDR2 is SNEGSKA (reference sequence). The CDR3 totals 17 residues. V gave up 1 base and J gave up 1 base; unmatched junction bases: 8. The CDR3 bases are TGCAGTGCTAGAGGCTTAGGGGGACAGGGGGCTTCCTACGAGCAGTACTTC. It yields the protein CSARGLGGQGASYEQYF.

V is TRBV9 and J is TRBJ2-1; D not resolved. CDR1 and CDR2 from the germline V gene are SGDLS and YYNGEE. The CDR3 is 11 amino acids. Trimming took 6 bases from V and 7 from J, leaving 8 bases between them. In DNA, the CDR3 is TGTGCCAGCATGCGCGGTAATGAGCAGTTCTTC. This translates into CASMRGNEQFF.

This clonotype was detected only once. In DNA form, the CDR3 reads TGTGCCAGCAGTTTAAGGGCAGATCTTTCTGGGGCCAACGTCCTGACTTTC. The encoded protein is CASSLRADLSGANVLTF. The chain has TRBV28 and TRBJ2-6; D call uncertain. Trimming shortened V by 2 bases and J by 1 base, and 12 bases separated the two germline ends. The CDR3 extends over 17 amino acids. Germline assignment: CDR1 MDHEN and CDR2 SYDVKM.

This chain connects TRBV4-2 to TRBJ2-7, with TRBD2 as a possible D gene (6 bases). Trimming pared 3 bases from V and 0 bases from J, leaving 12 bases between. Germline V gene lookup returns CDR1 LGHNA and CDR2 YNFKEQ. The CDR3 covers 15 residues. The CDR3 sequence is CASSQGLSPSYEQYF. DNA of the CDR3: TGTGCCAGCAGCCAGGGACTCAGCCCCTCCTACGAGCAGTACTTC.

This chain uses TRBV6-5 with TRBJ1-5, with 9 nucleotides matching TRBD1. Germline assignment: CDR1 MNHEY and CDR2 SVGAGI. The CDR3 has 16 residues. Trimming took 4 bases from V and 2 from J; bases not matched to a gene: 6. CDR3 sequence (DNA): TGTGCCAGCAGTTTAACAGGGGGCTTGGGCAATCAGCCCCAGCATTTT. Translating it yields CASSLTGGLGNQPQHF.

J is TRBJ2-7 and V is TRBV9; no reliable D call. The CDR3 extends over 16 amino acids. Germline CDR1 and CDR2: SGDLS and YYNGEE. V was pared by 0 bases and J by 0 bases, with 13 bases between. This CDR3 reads CASSVGENRPSYEQYF. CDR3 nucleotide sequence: TGTGCCAGCAGCGTAGGAGAAAACAGACCCTCCTACGAGCAGTACTTC.

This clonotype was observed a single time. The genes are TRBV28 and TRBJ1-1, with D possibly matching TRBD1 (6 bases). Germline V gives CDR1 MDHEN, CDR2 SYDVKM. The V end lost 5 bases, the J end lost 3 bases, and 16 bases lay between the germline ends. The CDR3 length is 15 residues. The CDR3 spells CASSGGGGGHTEAFF. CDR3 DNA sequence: TGTGCCAGCAGTGGGGGTGGGGGGGGCCACACTGAAGCTTTCTTT.

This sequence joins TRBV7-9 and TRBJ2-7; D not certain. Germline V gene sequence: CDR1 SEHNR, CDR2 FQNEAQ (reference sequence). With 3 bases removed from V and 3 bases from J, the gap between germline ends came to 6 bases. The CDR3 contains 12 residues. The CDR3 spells CASSFRIYEQYF. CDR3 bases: TGTGCCAGCAGCTTTAGGATCTACGAGCAGTACTTC.

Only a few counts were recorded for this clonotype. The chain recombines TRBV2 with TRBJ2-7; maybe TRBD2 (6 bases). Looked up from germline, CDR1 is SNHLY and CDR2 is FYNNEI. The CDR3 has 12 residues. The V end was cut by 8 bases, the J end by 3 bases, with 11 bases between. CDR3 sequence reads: CASLGTYYEQYF. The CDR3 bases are TGTGCCAGCTTGGGGACTTACTACGAGCAGTACTTC.

CDR3 sequence: CASSLWGGQHNYGYTF. The DNA of the CDR3 is TGTGCCAGCAGTTTATGGGGAGGACAGCACAACTATGGCTACACCTTC. V usage is TRBV28 and J usage is TRBJ1-2, with D possibly being TRBD1 (6 bases). Germline V gene lookup returns CDR1 MDHEN and CDR2 SYDVKM. This CDR3 region has 16 residues. Trimming pared 0 bases from V and 2 bases from J, leaving 13 bases between.

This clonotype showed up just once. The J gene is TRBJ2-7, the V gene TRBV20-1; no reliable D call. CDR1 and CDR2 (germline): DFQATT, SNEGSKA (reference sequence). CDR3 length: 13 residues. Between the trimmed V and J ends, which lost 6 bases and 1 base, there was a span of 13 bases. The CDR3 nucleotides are TGCAGTGCCGCATCGACTGAATCCTACGAGCAGTACTTC. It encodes CSAASTESYEQYF.

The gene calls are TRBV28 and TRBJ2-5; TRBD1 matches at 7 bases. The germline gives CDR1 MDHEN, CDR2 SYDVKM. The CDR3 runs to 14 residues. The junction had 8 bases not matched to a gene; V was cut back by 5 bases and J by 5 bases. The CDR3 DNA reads TGTGCCAGCAGTCAGAGACAGGGTTGGGAGACCCAGTACTTC. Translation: CASSQRQGWETQYF.

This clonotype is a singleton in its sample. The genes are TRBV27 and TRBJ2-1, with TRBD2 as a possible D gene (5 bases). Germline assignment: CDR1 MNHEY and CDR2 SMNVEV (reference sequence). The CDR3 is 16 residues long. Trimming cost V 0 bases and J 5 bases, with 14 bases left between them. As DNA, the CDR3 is TGTGCCAGCAGTTTATCAGAGGGTGATGGACACAATGAGCAGTTCTTC. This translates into CASSLSEGDGHNEQFF.

CDR3 in amino acids: CSAGLAGDAGELFF. Written as DNA, the CDR3 is TGCAGCGCTGGACTAGCGGGAGACGCCGGGGAGCTGTTTTTT. This chain connects TRBV29-1 to TRBJ2-2; 13 positions agree with TRBD2. The CDR3 sequence is 14 residues long. Germline-derived CDR1 and CDR2 are SQVTM and ANQGSEA. The junction had 5 bases not matched to a gene; V was cut back by 7 bases and J by 6 bases.

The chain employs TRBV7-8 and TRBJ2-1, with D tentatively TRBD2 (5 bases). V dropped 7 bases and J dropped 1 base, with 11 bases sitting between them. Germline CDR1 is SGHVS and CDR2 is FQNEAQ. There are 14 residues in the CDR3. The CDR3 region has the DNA TGTGCCAGCATGGGGAGCCCTTCCTACAATGAGCAGTTCTTC. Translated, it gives CASMGSPSYNEQFF.

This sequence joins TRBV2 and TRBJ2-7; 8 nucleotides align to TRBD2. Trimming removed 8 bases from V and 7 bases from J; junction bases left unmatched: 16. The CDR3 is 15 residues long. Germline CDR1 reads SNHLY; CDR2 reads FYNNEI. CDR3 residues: CASLPGPGGAREQYF. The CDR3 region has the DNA TGTGCCAGCCTCCCAGGTCCGGGAGGGGCTAGAGAGCAGTACTTC. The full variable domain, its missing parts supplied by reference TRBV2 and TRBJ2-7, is EPEVTQTPSHQVTQMGQEVILRCVPISNHLYFYWYRQILGQKVEFLVSFYNNEISEKSEIFDDQFSVERPDGSNFTLKIRSTKLEDSAMYFCASLPGPGGAREQYFGPGTRLTVT.

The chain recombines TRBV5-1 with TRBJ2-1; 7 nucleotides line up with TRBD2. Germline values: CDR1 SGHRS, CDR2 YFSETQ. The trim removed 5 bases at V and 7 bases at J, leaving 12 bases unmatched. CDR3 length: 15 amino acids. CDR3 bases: TGCGCCAGCAGGCCTCCGGGGAGCGGGACGAATGAGCAGTTCTTC. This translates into CASRPPGSGTNEQFF.

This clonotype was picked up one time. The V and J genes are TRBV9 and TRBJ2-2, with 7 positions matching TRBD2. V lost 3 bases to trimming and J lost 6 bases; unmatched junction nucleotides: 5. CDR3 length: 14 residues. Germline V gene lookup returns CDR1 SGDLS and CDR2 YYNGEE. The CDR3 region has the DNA TGTGCCAGCAGCGCCCGGGGGGACGCCGGGGAGCTGTTTTTT. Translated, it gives CASSARGDAGELFF.

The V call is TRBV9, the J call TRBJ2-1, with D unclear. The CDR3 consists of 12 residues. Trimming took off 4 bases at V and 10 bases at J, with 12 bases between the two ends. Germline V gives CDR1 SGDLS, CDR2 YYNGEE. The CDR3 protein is CASSTGGLEQFF. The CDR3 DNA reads TGTGCCAGCAGCACCGGTGGGTTGGAGCAGTTCTTC.